The clone carrying this T cell receptor beta chain was observed many times. Its matching antigen is unknown. A second PCR, run for about 6 to 11 cycles, used a sample-barcoded 5' primer plus a J-beta primer mix. A template-switch adaptor that had 12 random nucleotides put a tag on each cDNA molecule. TCRdb called the 5' RACE reads again in MiXCR, with one record for every CDR3 protein. The sample shows about 1.4 million distinct CDR3 sequences, roughly 64% of them seen only once. The data belong to a study of blood T cells in healthy people across ages. Peripheral blood was drawn, around 9.3 milliliters per donor. Findings and limits, study-wide: A greater number of naive CD4+ cells and higher diversity distinguished long-lived donors from aged donors. The study found TCR beta diversity correlated strongly with naive T cell percentage.

The sequence was collected from a man between 18 and 29 years old in good health. The source material was blood.

CDR3 in amino acids: CSASLWGTGGYEQYF. The CDR3 DNA is TGCAGTGCTAGCCTGTGGGGGACAGGCGGATACGAGCAGTACTTC. The rearrangement uses TRBV20-1 and TRBJ2-7, with 8 bases lining up with TRBD1. Germline loops: CDR1 DFQATT, CDR2 SNEGSKA (reference sequence). The CDR3 extends over 15 amino acids. Unmatched junction bases numbered 11, after V lost 3 bases and J lost 4 bases.